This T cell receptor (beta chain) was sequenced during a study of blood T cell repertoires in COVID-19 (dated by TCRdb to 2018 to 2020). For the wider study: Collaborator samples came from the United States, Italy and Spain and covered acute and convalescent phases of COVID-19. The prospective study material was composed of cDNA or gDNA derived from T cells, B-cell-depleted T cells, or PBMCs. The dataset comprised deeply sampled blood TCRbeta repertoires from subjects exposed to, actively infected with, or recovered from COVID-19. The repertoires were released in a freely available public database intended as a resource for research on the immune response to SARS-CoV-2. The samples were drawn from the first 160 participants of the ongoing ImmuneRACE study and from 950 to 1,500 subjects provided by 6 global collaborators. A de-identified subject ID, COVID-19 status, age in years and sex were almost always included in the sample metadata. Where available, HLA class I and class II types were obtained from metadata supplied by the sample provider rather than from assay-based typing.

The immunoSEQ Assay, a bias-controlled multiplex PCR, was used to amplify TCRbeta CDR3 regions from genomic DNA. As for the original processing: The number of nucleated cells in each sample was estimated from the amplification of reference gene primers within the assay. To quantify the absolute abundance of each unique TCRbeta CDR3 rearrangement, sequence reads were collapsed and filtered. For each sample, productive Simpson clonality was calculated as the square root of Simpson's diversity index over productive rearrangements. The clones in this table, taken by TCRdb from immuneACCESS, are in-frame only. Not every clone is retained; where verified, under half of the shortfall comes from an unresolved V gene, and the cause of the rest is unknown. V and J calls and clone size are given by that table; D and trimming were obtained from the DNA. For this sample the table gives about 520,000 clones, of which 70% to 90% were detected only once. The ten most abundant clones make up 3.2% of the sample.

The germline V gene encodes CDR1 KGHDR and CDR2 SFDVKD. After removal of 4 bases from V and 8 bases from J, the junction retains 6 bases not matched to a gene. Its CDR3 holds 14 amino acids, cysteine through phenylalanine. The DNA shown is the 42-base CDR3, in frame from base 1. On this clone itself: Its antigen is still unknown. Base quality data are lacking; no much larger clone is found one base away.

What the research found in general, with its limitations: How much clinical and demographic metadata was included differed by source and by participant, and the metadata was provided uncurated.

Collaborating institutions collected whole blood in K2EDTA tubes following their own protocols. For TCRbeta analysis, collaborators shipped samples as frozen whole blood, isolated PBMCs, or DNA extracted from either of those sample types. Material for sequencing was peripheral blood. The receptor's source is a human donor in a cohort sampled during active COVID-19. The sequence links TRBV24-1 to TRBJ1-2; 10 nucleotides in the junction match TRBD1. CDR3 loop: CATSEGQGRSGYTF. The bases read TGTGCCACCAGTGAGGGACAGGGGAGAAGCGGCTACACCTTC.